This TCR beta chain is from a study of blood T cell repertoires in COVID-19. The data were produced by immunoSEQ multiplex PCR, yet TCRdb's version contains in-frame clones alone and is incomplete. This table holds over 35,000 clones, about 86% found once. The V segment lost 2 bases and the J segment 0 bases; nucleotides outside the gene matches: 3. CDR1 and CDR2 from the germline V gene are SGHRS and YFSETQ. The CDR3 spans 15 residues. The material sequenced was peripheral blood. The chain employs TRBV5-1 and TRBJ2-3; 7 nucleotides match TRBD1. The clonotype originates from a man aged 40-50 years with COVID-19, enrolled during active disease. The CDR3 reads CASSLGGQSTDTQYF. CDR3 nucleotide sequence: TGCGCCAGCAGCTTAGGGGGACAGAGCACAGATACGCAGTATTTT.